The clone carrying this T cell receptor beta chain was seen ten or more times. Antigen specificity is unknown. This record comes from a study of regulatory T cells in long-lasting Graves disease. Points from the study as a whole: Segments TRBV28, TRBJ1-2 and TRBJ2-5 showed preferential usage in persistent disease.

Assembly of TCR beta libraries relied on iRepertoire HTBI primers together with Arm-PCR of CDR3 regions. Original handling: Sample data revealed approximately 62 TRBV and more than 13 TRBJ segments. In TCRdb, the multiplex PCR reads were re-called with MiXCR into one record per CDR3 protein. The V and J calls come from TCRdb's annotation, not from the publication. The table includes some 470,000 distinct CDR3 sequences, around a fifth detected once. Germline values: CDR1 MNHNS, CDR2 SASEGT. The length of the CDR3 is 15 residues. The V and J ends lost 2 bases and 0 bases, in that order; junction bases with no gene match: 1. Time point: persistent/refractory GD, antithyroid drugs over 5 years with positive TRAb. From PBMCs, RNA was extracted and then used to make the TCR library. Doctors identified Graves' disease using the American Thyroid Association guidelines. Tubes containing EDTA received about 10 milliliters of drawn peripheral blood.

The sample consisted of peripheral blood mononuclear cells (PBMCs), taken when the disease was refractory, from a patient treated with antithyroid drugs. The sequence derives from a female donor with Graves disease. The chain carries TRBV6-1 and TRBJ1-5; 7 bases line up with TRBD1. The CDR3 spells CASSETGVSNQPQHF. The CDR3 nucleotides are TGTGCCAGCAGTGAAACAGGGGTTAGCAATCAGCCCCAGCATTTT.